The 16 T cell receptor beta chains given below trace back to one sample, sequenced in a study of PD-L1 blockade in urothelial cancer. Clones were read by immunoSEQ multiplex PCR, and TCRdb kept only the in-frame ones, dropping some. The profile shows about 43,000 clones, 65% to 85% of them singletons. Time point specified: pretreatment peripheral blood. Sample: PBMCs, taken around atezolizumab (anti-PD-L1) treatment. The receptors derive from a man aged 55 to 70 with urothelial cancer.

This clone was detected a few times. This sequence joins TRBV6-4 and TRBJ1-1, with D hard to call. The CDR3 is 12 amino acids. V lost 7 bases and J lost 4, with 10 bases in between. The germline gives CDR1 MRHNA, CDR2 SNTAGT. The chain's CDR3 is CASNSALTEAFF. CDR3 coding DNA: TGTGCCAGCAACAGTGCGCTCACTGAAGCTTTCTTT.

A single count supports this clone. The chain carries TRBV19 and TRBJ1-4; 7 bases align to TRBD1. V shed 5 bases and J 8 bases; nucleotides not matched to a gene: 5. CDR3 length equals 13 residues. Germline assignment: CDR1 LNHDA and CDR2 SQIVND (reference sequence). The CDR3 DNA sequence: TGTGCCAGTAGTTTCCTGACAGGGGAAAAACTGTTTTTT. Protein product: CASSFLTGEKLFF.

This clone was seen a single time. At one of its ends the junction is not consistent with the germline gene, which may arise from a read error. The chain combines TRBV18 with TRBJ2-2; D is unresolved. The CDR3 runs 16 residues. From germline, CDR1 is KGHSH and CDR2 LQKENI. CDR3 amino acids: CASSQTAVRSTGELFF. Here the CDR3 DNA reads TGTGCCAGCTCACAGACTGCGGTAAGATCTACCGGAGAGCTGTTTTTT.

The chain recombines TRBV27 with TRBJ1-3; 7 bases are a match to TRBD1. The ends lost 5 bases at V and 5 bases at J; junction bases unmatched: 9. Germline V gene lookup returns CDR1 MNHEY and CDR2 SMNVEV (reference sequence). CDR3 length equals 15 residues. The CDR3 loop is CASSAQGTERNTIYF. The CDR3 DNA follows: TGTGCCAGCAGTGCTCAAGGGACAGAAAGAAACACCATATATTTT.

The V call is TRBV7-2, the J call TRBJ1-2; 7 bases line up with TRBD1. CDR3 length: 16 amino acids. Unmatched junction bases numbered 12, after V lost 5 bases and J lost 3 bases. Germline V CDR1 and CDR2: SGHTA, FQGNSA. The CDR3 bases are TGTGCCAGCAGCCTAACTTTAGGCCAGGGGGACTATGGCTACACCTTC. It encodes CASSLTLGQGDYGYTF. Complete variable domain (other parts from reference TRBV7-2 and TRBJ1-2): GAGVSQSPSNKVTEKGKDVELRCDPISGHTALYWYRQSLGQGLEFLIYFQGNSAPDKSGLPSDRFSAERTGGSVSTLTIQRTQQEDSAVYLCASSLTLGQGDYGYTFGSGTRLTVV.

The genes are TRBV19 and TRBJ2-2; no reliable D call. Germline V CDR1 and CDR2: LNHDA, SQIVND (reference sequence). V lost 0 bases to trimming and J lost 4 bases, with 9 bases between them. The length of the CDR3 is 15 residues. The chain's CDR3 is CASSIEARSTGELFF. The CDR3 DNA is TGTGCCAGTAGTATAGAGGCCCGATCCACCGGGGAGCTGTTTTTT.

V and J are TRBV6-4 and TRBJ2-3, with D unresolved. From germline, CDR1 is MRHNA and CDR2 SNTAGT. This CDR3 spans 17 amino acids. With 7 bases removed from V and 1 base from J, the gap between germline ends came to 21 bases. The CDR3 DNA reads TGTGCCAGCAATCTGACCCCGGGTCCCTTCGGCACAGATACGCAGTATTTT. The encoded protein is CASNLTPGPFGTDTQYF.

The chain links TRBV6-6 to TRBJ2-2, with D possibly being TRBD1 (6 bases). The length of the CDR3 is 14 residues. Per the germline V gene, CDR1 is MNHNY and CDR2 is SVGAGI (reference sequence). The V and J ends lost 1 base and 4 bases respectively, with 7 bases between them. This chain's CDR3 is CASSYLGGTGELFF. CDR3 DNA sequence: TGTGCCAGCAGTTACTTAGGGGGCACCGGGGAGCTGTTTTTT.

V is TRBV5-4 and J is TRBJ2-7; the match to TRBD2 covers 12 bases. The junction had 6 bases not matched to a gene; V was cut back by 4 bases and J by 7 bases. CDR3 size: 14 residues. The germline CDR1 and CDR2 sequences are SGHNT and YYREEE (reference sequence). CDR3 in amino acids: CASSRLAGEGEQYF. Written as DNA, the CDR3 is TGTGCCAGCAGCCGACTAGCGGGAGAGGGGGAGCAGTACTTC.

The chain recombines TRBV7-2 with TRBJ1-3; 7 bases are shared with TRBD1. The CDR3 runs to 15 residues. V lost 0 bases, J lost 3 bases, and 2 bases stayed unmatched. Germline CDR1 SGHTA, CDR2 FQGNSA. CDR3 bases: TGTGCCAGCAGCTTAGCAGGGGGCAGTGGAAACACCATATATTTT. It encodes CASSLAGGSGNTIYF.

J is TRBJ2-1 and V is TRBV7-2; possibly TRBD2 for D (6 bases). V shed 2 bases and J shed 4 bases, with 18 bases lying between them. The CDR3 is 17 residues long. The V gene's germline CDR1 is SGHTA and CDR2 FQGNSA. The CDR3: CASSLKSGDSFYNEQFF. The CDR3 bases are TGTGCCAGCAGCTTAAAGTCTGGGGACTCTTTTTACAATGAGCAGTTCTTC.

This clone appeared once. The chain combines TRBV10-2 with TRBJ2-5; 8 bases align to TRBD1. CDR1 and CDR2 from the germline V gene are WSHSY and SAAADI. The CDR3 has 14 residues. V lost 7 bases to trimming and J lost 3 bases; unmatched junction nucleotides: 7. The CDR3 DNA reads TGCGCCAGCATCCCGGACAGGGAGAAAGAGACCCAGTACTTC. Residues: CASIPDREKETQYF.

CDR3 residues: CASSHGTSGSPGELFF. The CDR3 DNA is TGCGCCAGCAGCCATGGGACTAGCGGGAGCCCCGGGGAGCTGTTTTTT. This sequence joins TRBV5-1 and TRBJ2-2; 14 bases fit TRBD2. This CDR3 is 16 amino acids long. The germline V gene has CDR1 SGHRS and CDR2 YFSETQ. Trimming removed 4 bases from V and 6 bases from J; junction bases left unmatched: 5.

The chain is built from TRBV6-5 and TRBJ2-1; 9 nucleotides align to TRBD2. The CDR3 runs to 16 residues. Trimming took 2 bases from V and 14 from J; bases not matched to a gene: 16. The V gene's germline CDR1 is MNHEY and CDR2 SVGAGI. Written as DNA, the CDR3 is TGTGCCAGCAGTTACCGAACTAGCGGGCCACTATATGATAAGTTCTTC. It codes for CASSYRTSGPLYDKFF.

This rearrangement joins TRBV6-6 to TRBJ2-5; TRBD2 matches at 9 bases. Looked up from germline, CDR1 is MNHNY and CDR2 is SVGAGI (reference sequence). The CDR3 spans 15 residues. Trimming at V came to 6 bases and at J to 4 bases, leaving 9 bases not matched to a gene. The CDR3 sequence is CASSKLAGGLETQYF. DNA of the CDR3: TGTGCCAGCAGCAAACTAGCGGGCGGGTTAGAGACCCAGTACTTC.

The rearrangement uses TRBV4-1 and TRBJ2-2, with a tentative D call TRBD1 (5 bases). The CDR3 has 16 residues. Per the germline V gene, CDR1 is MGHRA and CDR2 is YSYEKL. The V and J ends lost 1 base and 0 bases respectively, with 9 bases between them. CDR3 region: CASSQVFRANTGELFF. CDR3 bases: TGCGCCAGCAGCCAAGTTTTCAGGGCGAACACCGGGGAGCTGTTTTTT.